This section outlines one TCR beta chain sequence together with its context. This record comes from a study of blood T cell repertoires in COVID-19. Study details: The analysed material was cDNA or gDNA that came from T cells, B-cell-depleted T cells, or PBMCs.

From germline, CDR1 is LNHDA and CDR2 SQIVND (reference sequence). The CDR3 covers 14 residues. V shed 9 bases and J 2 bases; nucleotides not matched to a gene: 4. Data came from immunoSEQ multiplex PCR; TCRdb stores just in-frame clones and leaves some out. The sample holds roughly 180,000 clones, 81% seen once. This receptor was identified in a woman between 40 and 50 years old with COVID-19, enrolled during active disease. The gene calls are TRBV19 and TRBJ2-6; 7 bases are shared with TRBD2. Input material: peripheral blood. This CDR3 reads CASIGLAGANVLTF. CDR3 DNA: TGTGCCAGCATTGGACTAGCTGGGGCCAACGTCCTGACTTTC.